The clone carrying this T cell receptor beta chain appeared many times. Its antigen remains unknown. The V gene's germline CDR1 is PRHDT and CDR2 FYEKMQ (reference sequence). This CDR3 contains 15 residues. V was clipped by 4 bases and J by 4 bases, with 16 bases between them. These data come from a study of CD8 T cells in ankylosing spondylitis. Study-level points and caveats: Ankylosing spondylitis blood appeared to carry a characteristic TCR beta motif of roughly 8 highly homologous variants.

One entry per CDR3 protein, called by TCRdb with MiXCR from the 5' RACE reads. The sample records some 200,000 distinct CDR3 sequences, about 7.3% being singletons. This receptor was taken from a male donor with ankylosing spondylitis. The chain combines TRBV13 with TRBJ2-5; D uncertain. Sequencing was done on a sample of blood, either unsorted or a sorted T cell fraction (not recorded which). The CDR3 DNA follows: TGTGCCAGCAGCTATATGACGGCAGGTGGAGAGACCCAGTACTTC. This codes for CASSYMTAGGETQYF.